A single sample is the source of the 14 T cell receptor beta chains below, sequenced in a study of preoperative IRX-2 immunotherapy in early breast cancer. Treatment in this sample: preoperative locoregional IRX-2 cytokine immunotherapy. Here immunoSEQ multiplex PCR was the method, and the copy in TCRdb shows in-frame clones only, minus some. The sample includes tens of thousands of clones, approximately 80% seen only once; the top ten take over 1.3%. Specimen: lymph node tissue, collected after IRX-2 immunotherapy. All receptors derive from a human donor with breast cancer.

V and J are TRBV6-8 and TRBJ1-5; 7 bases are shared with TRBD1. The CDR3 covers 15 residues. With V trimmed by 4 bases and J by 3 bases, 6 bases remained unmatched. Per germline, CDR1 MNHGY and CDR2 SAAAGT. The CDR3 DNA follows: TGTGCCAGCAGTTCCGGGACAGTTTTCAATCAGCCCCAGCATTTT. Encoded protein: CASSSGTVFNQPQHF.

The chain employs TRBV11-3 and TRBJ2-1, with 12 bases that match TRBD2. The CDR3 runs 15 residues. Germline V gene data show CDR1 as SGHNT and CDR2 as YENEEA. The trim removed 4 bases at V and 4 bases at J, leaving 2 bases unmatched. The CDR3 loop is CASSSGLAGYNEQFF. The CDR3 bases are TGTGCCAGCAGCTCGGGACTAGCGGGTTACAATGAGCAGTTCTTC.

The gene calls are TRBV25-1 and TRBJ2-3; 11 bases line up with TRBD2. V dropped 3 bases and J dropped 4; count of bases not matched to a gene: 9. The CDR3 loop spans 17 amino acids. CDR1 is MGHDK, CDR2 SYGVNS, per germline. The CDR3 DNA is TGTGCCAGCAGTGATAGTAGCGGGGGGGCCGTGGCAGATACGCAGTATTTT. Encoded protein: CASSDSSGGAVADTQYF.

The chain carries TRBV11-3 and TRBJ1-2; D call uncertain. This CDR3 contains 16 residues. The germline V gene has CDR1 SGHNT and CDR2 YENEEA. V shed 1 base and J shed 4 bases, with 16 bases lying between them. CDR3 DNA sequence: TGTGCCAGCAGCTTAGTGAGTTTTCGGGCAGCCTATGGCTACACCTTC. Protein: CASSLVSFRAAYGYTF.

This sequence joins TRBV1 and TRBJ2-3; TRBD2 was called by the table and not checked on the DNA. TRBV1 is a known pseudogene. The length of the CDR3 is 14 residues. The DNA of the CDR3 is TGCGCCAGCAGCCAAGATCTGAGAACAGATACGCAGTATTTT. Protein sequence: CASSQDLRTDTQYF.

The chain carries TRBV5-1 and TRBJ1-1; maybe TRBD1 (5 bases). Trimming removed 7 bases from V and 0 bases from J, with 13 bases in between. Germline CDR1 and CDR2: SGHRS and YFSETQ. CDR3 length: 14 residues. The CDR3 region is CASGQGTMNTEAFF. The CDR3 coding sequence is TGCGCCAGCGGGCAGGGTACGATGAACACTGAAGCTTTCTTT.

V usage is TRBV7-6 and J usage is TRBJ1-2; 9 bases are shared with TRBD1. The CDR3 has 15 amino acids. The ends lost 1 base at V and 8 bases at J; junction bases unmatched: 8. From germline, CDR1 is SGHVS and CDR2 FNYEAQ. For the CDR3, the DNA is TGTGCCAGCAGCTTAGACCTACAGGGGGCGCGAGGCTACACCTTC. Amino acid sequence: CASSLDLQGARGYTF.

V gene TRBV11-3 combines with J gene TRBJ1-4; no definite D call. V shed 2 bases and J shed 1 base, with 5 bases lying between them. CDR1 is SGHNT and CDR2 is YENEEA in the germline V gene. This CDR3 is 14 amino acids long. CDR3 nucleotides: TGTGCCAGCAGCTTATACCTAACTAATGAAAAACTGTTTTTT. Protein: CASSLYLTNEKLFF.

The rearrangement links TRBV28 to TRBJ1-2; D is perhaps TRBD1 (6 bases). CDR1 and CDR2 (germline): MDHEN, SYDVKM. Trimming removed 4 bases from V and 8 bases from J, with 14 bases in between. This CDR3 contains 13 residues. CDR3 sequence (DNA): TGTGCCAGCAGTTCGGGACAAGGCTGGGGCTACACCTTC. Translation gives CASSSGQGWGYTF.

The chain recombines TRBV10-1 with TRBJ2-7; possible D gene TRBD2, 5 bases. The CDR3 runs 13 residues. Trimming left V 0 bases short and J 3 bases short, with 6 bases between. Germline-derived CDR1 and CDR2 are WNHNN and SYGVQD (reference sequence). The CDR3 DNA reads TGCGCCAGCAGTGAGTCGGGGAGCTACGAGCAGTACTTC. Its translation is CASSESGSYEQYF.

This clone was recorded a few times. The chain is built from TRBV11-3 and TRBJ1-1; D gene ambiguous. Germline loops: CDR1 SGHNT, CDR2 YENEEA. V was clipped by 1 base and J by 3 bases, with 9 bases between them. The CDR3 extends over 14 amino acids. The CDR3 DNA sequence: TGTGCCAGCAGCTTAGGAGTTACTGACACTGAAGCTTTCTTT. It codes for CASSLGVTDTEAFF.

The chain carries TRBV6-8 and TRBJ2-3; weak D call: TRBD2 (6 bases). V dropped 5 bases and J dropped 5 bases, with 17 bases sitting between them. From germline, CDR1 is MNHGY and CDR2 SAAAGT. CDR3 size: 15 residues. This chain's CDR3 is CASSNLARQRDTQYF. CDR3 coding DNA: TGTGCCAGCAGTAACCTAGCGCGGCAACGAGATACGCAGTATTTT.

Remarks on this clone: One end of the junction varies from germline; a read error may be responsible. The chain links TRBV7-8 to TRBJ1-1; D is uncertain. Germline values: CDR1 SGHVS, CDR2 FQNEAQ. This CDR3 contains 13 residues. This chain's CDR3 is CASSLVLGTEAFF. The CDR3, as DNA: TGTGCTAGCAGCTTGGTACTTGGTACTGAAGCTTTCTTT.

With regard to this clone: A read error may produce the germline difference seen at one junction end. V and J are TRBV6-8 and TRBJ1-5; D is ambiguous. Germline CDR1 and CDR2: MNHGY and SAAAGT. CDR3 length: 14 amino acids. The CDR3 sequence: CAISGSKGRQPQHF. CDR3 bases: TGTGCCATCAGTGGTAGTAAGGGTCGTCAGCCCCAGCATTTT.